Listed here are 22 T cell receptor beta chains from one sample, sequenced in a study of cytomegalovirus exposure and HLA in healthy donors. PCR employed 60 Vbeta and 13 Jbeta primers. Produced via immunoSEQ multiplex PCR; TCRdb's table is partial and in-frame only. The table lists approximately 61,000 clones, with 2.1% in the top ten. The sequencing input was PBMCs. All receptors derive from a woman under 30 in good health and CMV-seronegative.

V and J are TRBV5-1 and TRBJ1-2; a weak D match, TRBD1 (5 bases). Trimming removed 6 bases at V and 4 bases at J, with 13 bases between. The CDR3 covers 13 residues. CDR1 SGHRS and CDR2 YFSETQ come from the germline V gene. CDR3 in DNA: TGCGCCAGCACCCCCTCGGGGGTCTATGGCTACACCTTC. Amino acid sequence: CASTPSGVYGYTF.

This sequence joins TRBV18 and TRBJ2-7; perhaps TRBD1 as D (6 bases). CDR1 is KGHSH, CDR2 LQKENI, per germline. The length of the CDR3 is 13 residues. V shed 6 bases and J shed 3 bases, with 12 bases lying between them. CDR3 protein: CASSQRGSYEQYF. In DNA, the CDR3 is TGTGCCAGCTCCCAGAGGGGGAGCTACGAGCAGTACTTC.

The rearrangement uses TRBV19 and TRBJ1-1; TRBD1 matches 9 bases. This CDR3 contains 15 residues. V trimming: 7 bases; J trimming: 5 bases; junction bases outside the gene matches: 11. Germline CDR1 LNHDA, CDR2 SQIVND (reference sequence). This chain's CDR3 is CASTPGQGRQTEAFF. The CDR3 coding sequence is TGTGCCAGTACCCCGGGACAGGGAAGACAAACTGAAGCTTTCTTT.

The rearrangement uses TRBV6-1 and TRBJ1-2; the match to TRBD1 covers 7 bases. J gave up 4 bases and V 8 bases, and 13 bases lay outside the gene matches. Germline assignment: CDR1 MNHNS and CDR2 SASEGT. The CDR3 contains 15 residues. The CDR3 coding sequence is TGTGCCAGCGGCCTAGACAGGGATAAAAGCTATGGCTACACCTTC. It translates to CASGLDRDKSYGYTF.

This CDR3 is CASSFLAGGGADTQYF. The CDR3 nucleotides are TGTGCCAGCAGCTTTCTAGCGGGGGGAGGCGCAGATACGCAGTATTTT. V and J are TRBV7-6 and TRBJ2-3, with 11 bases lining up with TRBD2. Losses at the gene ends were 3 bases for V and 4 bases for J; bases not matched to a gene: 6. CDR1 is SGHVS, CDR2 FNYEAQ, per germline. This CDR3 spans 16 amino acids. The full variable domain, its missing parts supplied by reference TRBV7-6 and TRBJ2-3, is GAGVSQSPRYKVTKRGQDVALRCDPISGHVSLYWYRQALGQGPEFLTYFNYEAQQDKSGLPNDRFSAERPEGSISTLTIQRTEQRDSAMYRCASSFLAGGGADTQYFGPGTRLTVL.

The chain employs TRBV5-1 and TRBJ2-1; 10 positions agree with TRBD2. The CDR3 runs to 17 residues. The V and J ends lost 2 bases and 5 bases, in that order; junction bases with no gene match: 10. Germline V CDR1 and CDR2: SGHRS, YFSETQ. The CDR3, as DNA: TGCGCCAGCAGCTTCCCTTTAGCGGGAGGACTCCACAATGAGCAGTTCTTC. Amino acids: CASSFPLAGGLHNEQFF.

The CDR3 bases are TGTGCCAGCTCACCAGAGCTAGCGGGAGTAGGTGAGCAGTACTTC. Protein product: CASSPELAGVGEQYF. The chain links TRBV18 to TRBJ2-7; 10 bases line up with TRBD2. Looked up from germline, CDR1 is KGHSH and CDR2 is LQKENI. J gave up 7 bases and V 2 bases, and 8 bases lay outside the gene matches. CDR3 length equals 15 residues. Filled out from reference TRBV18 and TRBJ2-7, the complete variable domain reads NAGVMQNPRHLVRRRGQEARLRCSPMKGHSHVYWYRQLPEEGLKFMVYLQKENIIDESGMPKERFSAEFPKEGPSILRIQQVVRGDSAAYFCASSPELAGVGEQYFGPGTRLTVT.

This rearrangement joins TRBV7-6 to TRBJ2-1, with TRBD2 matching 9 bases. Trimming cost V 1 base and J 9 bases; bases outside gene matches: 13. The CDR3 has 17 residues. Germline V gene sequence: CDR1 SGHVS, CDR2 FNYEAQ. DNA of the CDR3: TGTGCCAGCAGCTTAGGGGGGTTAGCGGGAGTAGCTGGTGAGCAGTTCTTC. This gives the protein CASSLGGLAGVAGEQFF.

The genes are TRBV19 and TRBJ2-1; TRBD2 matches 7 bases. The CDR3 extends over 14 amino acids. CDR1 and CDR2 (germline): LNHDA, SQIVND (reference sequence). Trimming cost V 7 bases and J 0 bases; bases outside gene matches: 3. The CDR3 DNA reads TGTGCCAGTAACGTAGCGGGCTCCTACAATGAGCAGTTCTTC. It is translated as CASNVAGSYNEQFF.

The chain has TRBV7-2 and TRBJ2-7; 11 positions agree with TRBD2. Trimming took 4 bases from V and 0 from J; bases not matched to a gene: 5. The CDR3 totals 16 residues. The germline V gene has CDR1 SGHTA and CDR2 FQGNSA. DNA for the CDR3: TGTGCCAGCAGCTCTCCGACTAGCGGGGCCTCCTACGAGCAGTACTTC. Translating gives CASSSPTSGASYEQYF.

The chain links TRBV19 to TRBJ1-6, with TRBD1 matching 7 bases. This CDR3 is 17 amino acids long. The germline CDR1 and CDR2 sequences are LNHDA and SQIVND (reference sequence). J was trimmed by 4 bases and V by 7 bases; bases with no gene match: 13. The CDR3 loop is CASTSHLGQMYNSPLHF. CDR3 bases: TGTGCCAGTACCTCACATTTGGGACAGATGTATAATTCACCCCTCCACTTT.

The chain carries TRBV6-6 and TRBJ1-1; a weak D match, TRBD1 (5 bases). The CDR3 runs to 14 residues. The germline V gene has CDR1 MNHNY and CDR2 SVGAGI (reference sequence). The V end was cut by 5 bases, the J end by 3 bases, with 13 bases between. The CDR3 loop is CASSPIGGDTEAFF. The CDR3 coding sequence is TGTGCCAGCAGTCCTATCGGAGGGGACACTGAAGCTTTCTTT.

The gene calls are TRBV5-1 and TRBJ2-6; tentative D call: TRBD1 (5 bases). V gave up 1 base and J gave up 2 bases, with 13 bases separating them. The CDR3 has 17 residues. Looked up from germline, CDR1 is SGHRS and CDR2 is YFSETQ. The CDR3 coding sequence is TGCGCCAGCAGCTTGCCTTTAGGGGTGACTGGGGCCAACGTCCTGACTTTC. Translation gives CASSLPLGVTGANVLTF.

The chain carries TRBV11-3 and TRBJ2-3; TRBD2 matches at 7 bases. This CDR3 contains 13 residues. CDR1 is SGHNT and CDR2 is YENEEA in the germline V gene. With V trimmed by 5 bases and J by 1 base, 0 bases remained unmatched. CDR3 DNA: TGTGCCAGCAGCGGGGGGGGCACAGATACGCAGTATTTT. Its protein is CASSGGGTDTQYF.

The chain has TRBV29-1 and TRBJ2-2; possibly TRBD2 for D (6 bases). Trimming removed 2 bases at V and 7 bases at J, with 14 bases between. This CDR3 is built from 14 residues. Germline CDR1 and CDR2: SQVTM and ANQGSEA. The CDR3 loop reads CSVEKEGRVGELFF. CDR3 bases: TGCAGCGTTGAAAAGGAGGGTAGGGTCGGGGAGCTGTTTTTT.

V gene TRBV28 combines with J gene TRBJ1-2, with 8 bases matching TRBD1. V shed 9 bases, J shed 4 bases, and the junction held 4 bases outside the gene matches. The CDR3 sequence is 12 residues long. CDR1 and CDR2 (germline): MDHEN, SYDVKM. The CDR3 here is CASHTGGYGYTF. The DNA for the CDR3 is TGTGCCAGTCATACAGGGGGCTATGGCTACACCTTC.

This chain joins TRBV4-1 and TRBJ1-4; D unresolved. V was clipped by 0 bases and J by 1 base, with 9 bases between them. Germline V lookup: CDR1 MGHRA, CDR2 YSYEKL. The CDR3 has 16 residues. In DNA form, the CDR3 reads TGCGCCAGCAGCCAAGATGGTGGGAGAACTAATGAAAAACTGTTTTTT. It encodes CASSQDGGRTNEKLFF.

In nucleotides, the CDR3 is TGCGCCAGCAGTCGGGGACAAACCCCTAGCACTGAAGCTTTCTTT. It specifies CASSRGQTPSTEAFF. The chain combines TRBV5-1 with TRBJ1-1; the D gene is possibly TRBD1 (6 bases). Germline CDR1 and CDR2: SGHRS and YFSETQ. V lost 5 bases to trimming and J lost 4 bases, with 18 bases between them. There are 15 residues in the CDR3.

Comments on this clone: A read error may produce the germline difference seen at one junction end. The chain uses TRBV6-1 and TRBJ2-7, with 7 bases that match TRBD2. CDR1 MNHNS and CDR2 SASEGT come from the germline V gene. The length of the CDR3 is 10 residues. As DNA, the CDR3 is TGTGCCAGCAGTGAAGGGGGGACTAACTTC. It codes for CASSEGGTNF.

The chain employs TRBV29-1 and TRBJ2-1, with TRBD2 identical over 9 bases. Germline values: CDR1 SQVTM, CDR2 ANQGSEA. The V and J ends lost 1 base and 5 bases, in that order; junction bases with no gene match: 3. The CDR3 runs 14 residues. CDR3 residues: CSVEGLAGNNEQFF. The CDR3 DNA is TGCAGCGTTGAAGGGCTAGCGGGGAACAATGAGCAGTTCTTC.

The gene calls are TRBV11-2 and TRBJ2-3; TRBD2 might be the D (6 bases). This CDR3 contains 16 residues. The germline CDR1 and CDR2 sequences are SGHAT and FQNNGV. Trimming removed 5 bases from V and 2 bases from J, with 17 bases in between. The CDR3 DNA sequence: TGTGCCAGCAGCATACGGAGCGGGCTTTCCACAGATACGCAGTATTTT. Translated: CASSIRSGLSTDTQYF.

The rearrangement links TRBV2 to TRBJ2-7, with D perhaps matching TRBD2 (5 bases). This CDR3 contains 11 residues. V lost 8 bases to trimming and J lost 3 bases, with 8 bases between them. Germline V gene data show CDR1 as SNHLY and CDR2 as FYNNEI. The CDR3 DNA reads TGTGCCAGCGGGAGCCGCTACGAGCAGTACTTC. Translation gives CASGSRYEQYF. The whole variable domain, filled in from reference TRBV2 and TRBJ2-7, reads EPEVTQTPSHQVTQMGQEVILRCVPISNHLYFYWYRQILGQKVEFLVSFYNNEISEKSEIFDDQFSVERPDGSNFTLKIRSTKLEDSAMYFCASGSRYEQYFGPGTRLTVT.